Listed here are 28 T cell receptor beta chains from one sample, sequenced in a study of cytomegalovirus exposure and HLA in healthy donors. The assay was immunoSEQ multiplex PCR, and TCRdb's table has in-frame clones only and misses some. The sample holds over 130,000 clones, around nine tenths seen once. The sample comprised PBMCs. These receptors were taken from a man aged 18 to 29 in good health and CMV-seropositive.

This sequence joins TRBV2 and TRBJ2-7, with 10 bases fitting TRBD1. The germline gives CDR1 SNHLY, CDR2 FYNNEI. The CDR3 runs 15 residues. Trimming at V came to 2 bases and at J to 2 bases, leaving 3 bases not matched to a gene. DNA of the CDR3: TGTGCCAGCAGTGAACGGGGACAGGGGACCTACGAGCAGTACTTC. It yields the protein CASSERGQGTYEQYF.

This clone was observed once. This chain joins TRBV5-1 and TRBJ2-1; D unclear. Germline values: CDR1 SGHRS, CDR2 YFSETQ. This CDR3 contains 15 residues. V was shortened by 0 bases and J by 5 bases, with 12 bases between the two germline ends. CDR3 in amino acids: CASSLGQSGHNEQFF. CDR3 DNA: TGCGCCAGCAGCTTGGGACAATCAGGTCACAATGAGCAGTTCTTC.

The chain joins TRBV19 to TRBJ2-4, with D perhaps matching TRBD1 (6 bases). The V end lost 3 bases, the J end lost 7 bases, and 16 bases lay between the germline ends. Germline loops: CDR1 LNHDA, CDR2 SQIVND (reference sequence). The CDR3 runs 15 residues. CDR3 sequence reads: CASSILKGQPNIQYF. The CDR3, as DNA: TGTGCCAGTAGTATTCTGAAAGGACAGCCTAACATTCAGTACTTC.

The V and J genes are TRBV19 and TRBJ2-1, with TRBD2 matching 11 bases. The V gene's germline CDR1 is LNHDA and CDR2 SQIVND (reference sequence). CDR3 length: 17 residues. V gave up 3 bases and J gave up 2 bases; unmatched junction bases: 6. The CDR3 loop reads CASSIQVAGGPYNEQFF. CDR3 nucleotide sequence: TGTGCCAGTAGTATTCAGGTAGCGGGAGGGCCCTACAATGAGCAGTTCTTC. The full variable domain, its missing parts supplied by reference TRBV19 and TRBJ2-1, is DGGITQSPKYLFRKEGQNVTLSCEQNLNHDAMYWYRQDPGQGLRLIYYSQIVNDFQKGDIAEGYSVSREKKESFPLTVTSAQKNPTAFYLCASSIQVAGGPYNEQFFGPGTRLTVL.

The chain employs TRBV7-9 and TRBJ2-1; possibly TRBD1 for D (7 bases). Germline assignment: CDR1 SEHNR and CDR2 FQNEAQ (reference sequence). The CDR3 sequence is 18 residues long. Trimming pared 1 base from V and 4 bases from J, leaving 20 bases between. The CDR3 is CASSLGGAGRGEYNEQFF. Written as DNA, the CDR3 is TGTGCCAGCAGCTTAGGAGGGGCGGGCAGGGGGGAATACAATGAGCAGTTCTTC. Full variable domain (outside the CDR3, taken from reference TRBV7-9 and TRBJ2-1): DTGVSQNPRHKITKRGQNVTFRCDPISEHNRLYWYRQTLGQGPEFLTYFQNEAQLEKSRLLSDRFSAERPKGSFSTLEIQRTEQGDSAMYLCASSLGGAGRGEYNEQFFGPGTRLTVL.

The V gene is TRBV7-9, the J gene TRBJ2-7, with a tentative D call TRBD2 (6 bases). The CDR3 runs 15 residues. V was shortened by 2 bases and J by 5 bases, with 16 bases between the two germline ends. CDR1 SEHNR and CDR2 FQNEAQ come from the germline V gene (reference sequence). The CDR3 DNA reads TGTGCCAGCAGCTTATCACGGGAGCTCTTCCACGAGCAGTACTTC. Translating it yields CASSLSRELFHEQYF. Filled out from reference TRBV7-9 and TRBJ2-7, the complete variable domain reads DTGVSQNPRHKITKRGQNVTFRCDPISEHNRLYWYRQTLGQGPEFLTYFQNEAQLEKSRLLSDRFSAERPKGSFSTLEIQRTEQGDSAMYLCASSLSRELFHEQYFGPGTRLTVT.

The chain joins TRBV19 to TRBJ2-1; 10 nucleotides line up with TRBD2. J was trimmed by 0 bases and V by 7 bases; bases with no gene match: 0. Looked up from germline, CDR1 is LNHDA and CDR2 is SQIVND (reference sequence). The CDR3 sequence is 14 residues long. Here the CDR3 reads CASTSGSSYNEQFF. The CDR3 DNA reads TGTGCCAGTACTAGCGGGAGCTCCTACAATGAGCAGTTCTTC.

The chain uses TRBV7-6 and TRBJ2-1; TRBD1 matches at 10 bases. CDR1 and CDR2 from the germline V gene are SGHVS and FNYEAQ. The ends lost 3 bases at V and 1 base at J; junction bases unmatched: 0. This CDR3 is built from 15 residues. CDR3: CASSLGQGSYNEQFF. The CDR3 DNA reads as TGTGCCAGCAGCTTGGGACAGGGGTCCTACAATGAGCAGTTCTTC.

This clone is a singleton in its sample. This chain connects TRBV4-1 to TRBJ2-2; tentative D call: TRBD2 (5 bases). Germline CDR1 is MGHRA and CDR2 is YSYEKL. Trimming shortened V by 1 base and J by 4 bases, and 7 bases separated the two germline ends. The length of the CDR3 is 14 residues. As DNA, the CDR3 is TGCGCCAGCAGCCAAGGGGGAGTCACCGGGGAGCTGTTTTTT. As protein: CASSQGGVTGELFF.

V gene TRBV6-6 combines with J gene TRBJ1-5; D is perhaps TRBD1 (5 bases). The length of the CDR3 is 13 residues. Trimming took 6 bases from V and 7 from J, leaving 13 bases between them. Germline V lookup: CDR1 MNHNY, CDR2 SVGAGI (reference sequence). As DNA, the CDR3 is TGTGCCAGCAGCTCGGACATGAGACAGCCCCAGCATTTT. It yields the protein CASSSDMRQPQHF.

The chain combines TRBV5-1 with TRBJ1-4; 7 bases are a match to TRBD1. After removal of 0 bases from V and 8 bases from J, the junction contained 7 bases not matched to a gene. The CDR3 is made up of 15 amino acids. The germline V gene encodes CDR1 SGHRS and CDR2 YFSETQ. CDR3 protein: CASSLAQGSREKLFF. The CDR3 bases are TGCGCCAGCAGCTTGGCACAGGGGAGTAGAGAAAAACTGTTTTTT.

V and J are TRBV6-1 and TRBJ2-3; TRBD2 matches 12 bases. Germline values: CDR1 MNHNS, CDR2 SASEGT. V lost 2 bases to trimming and J lost 1 base; unmatched junction nucleotides: 7. This CDR3 region has 18 residues. The CDR3 loop is CASSEQLAGGPGTDTQYF. The CDR3 DNA sequence: TGTGCCAGCAGTGAACAACTAGCGGGAGGCCCGGGCACAGATACGCAGTATTTT.

The chain links TRBV27 to TRBJ2-3; 10 nucleotides align to TRBD2. V was pared by 6 bases and J by 2 bases, with 8 bases of the junction left unmatched. This CDR3 spans 16 amino acids. In germline, CDR1 is MNHEY, CDR2 SMNVEV (reference sequence). The CDR3 DNA follows: TGTGCCAGCAGACCCCTGAGCGGGAGGGACACAGATACGCAGTATTTT. It encodes CASRPLSGRDTDTQYF.

J is TRBJ2-7 and V is TRBV7-2; a weak D match, TRBD2 (5 bases). Germline loops: CDR1 SGHTA, CDR2 FQGNSA. V lost 5 bases and J lost 5, with 13 bases in between. CDR3 length equals 13 residues. In DNA form, the CDR3 reads TGTGCCAGCAGCACGACGTCGGGGAACGAGCAGTACTTC. This sequence encodes CASSTTSGNEQYF.

V usage is TRBV30 and J usage is TRBJ2-7, with D possibly being TRBD1 (6 bases). CDR1 is GTSNPN and CDR2 is SVGIG in the germline V gene (reference sequence). This CDR3 comprises 15 residues. The V end was cut by 0 bases, the J end by 3 bases, with 15 bases between. CDR3 in amino acids: CAWSVPTPGDYEQYF. The CDR3 DNA reads as TGTGCCTGGAGTGTACCGACTCCAGGGGACTACGAGCAGTACTTC.

V is TRBV7-6 and J is TRBJ1-1; D may be TRBD1 (6 bases). The CDR3 runs to 15 residues. The germline V and J ends were trimmed by 5 bases and 5 bases, with 18 bases remaining between them. CDR1 is SGHVS, CDR2 FNYEAQ, per germline. The CDR3 bases are TGTGCCAGCAGCGACACGGGAAACAGGGCGACTGAAGCTTTCTTT. Residues: CASSDTGNRATEAFF.

This chain uses TRBV18 with TRBJ2-7, with 7 bases aligning to TRBD2. There are 15 residues in the CDR3. Unmatched junction bases numbered 5, after V lost 3 bases and J lost 0 bases. CDR1 and CDR2 from the germline V gene are KGHSH and LQKENI. The CDR3 loop reads CASSPAGASSYEQYF. CDR3 sequence (DNA): TGTGCCAGCTCACCGGCGGGAGCGAGCTCCTACGAGCAGTACTTC. Looking up the rest from reference TRBV18 and TRBJ2-7 gives the full variable domain: NAGVMQNPRHLVRRRGQEARLRCSPMKGHSHVYWYRQLPEEGLKFMVYLQKENIIDESGMPKERFSAEFPKEGPSILRIQQVVRGDSAAYFCASSPAGASSYEQYFGPGTRLTVT.

This clone has just one count. The chain combines TRBV19 with TRBJ2-7; tentative D call: TRBD1 (6 bases). The germline CDR1 and CDR2 sequences are LNHDA and SQIVND (reference sequence). The CDR3 loop spans 12 amino acids. V was pared by 7 bases and J by 13 bases, with 20 bases between. As DNA, the CDR3 is TGTGCCAGTAATCCCGCCGTAATGGGGGCTTACTTC. Translation gives CASNPAVMGAYF.

The chain uses TRBV7-9 and TRBJ1-4; D possibly corresponds to TRBD1 (6 bases). Trimming stripped 2 bases from V and 0 bases from J, with 19 bases between. CDR1 is SEHNR and CDR2 is FQNEAQ in the germline V gene (reference sequence). The CDR3 contains 19 residues. The CDR3 bases are TGTGCCAGCAGCTTAATCGGGACACACGGCAGGGCAACTAATGAAAAACTGTTTTTT. As protein: CASSLIGTHGRATNEKLFF.

The CDR3 here is CASSLRFYEKLFF. Here the CDR3 DNA reads TGTGCCAGCAGCTTACGTTTTTATGAAAAACTGTTTTTT. V is TRBV11-2 and J is TRBJ1-4; no reliable D call. The CDR3 runs 13 residues. Germline-derived CDR1 and CDR2 are SGHAT and FQNNGV. V was pared by 2 bases and J by 6 bases, with 7 bases between. The full variable domain, in which reference TRBV11-2 and TRBJ1-4 provide the parts outside the CDR3, is EAGVAQSPRYKIIEKRQSVAFWCNPISGHATLYWYQQILGQGPKLLIQFQNNGVVDDSQLPKDRFSAERLKGVDSTLKIQPAKLEDSAVYLCASSLRFYEKLFFGSGTQLSVL.

This clone was seen only a few times. The chain couples TRBV27 to TRBJ1-5; TRBD1 might be the D (5 bases). CDR1 and CDR2 (germline): MNHEY, SMNVEV (reference sequence). The CDR3 is 18 amino acids. V lost 5 bases and J 15 bases, leaving 35 bases between the germline ends. Here the CDR3 DNA reads TGTGCCAGCAGTCGCTTAGTGGCCGGGACGGGGGAATCAATACGGCGGCATTTT. This sequence encodes CASSRLVAGTGESIRRHF.

This clone was detected only a few times. The genes are TRBV11-2 and TRBJ2-1; 9 bases align to TRBD1. There are 16 residues in the CDR3. CDR1 SGHAT and CDR2 FQNNGV come from the germline V gene. The J segment lost 10 bases and the V segment lost 0 bases, leaving 10 bases of the junction unmatched. The CDR3 coding sequence is TGTGCCAGCAGCTTAGAGAGACAGGGGGGTAATTTCGAGCAGTTCTTC. It codes for CASSLERQGGNFEQFF.

This chain connects TRBV10-1 to TRBJ1-3; 7 positions agree with TRBD1. Germline loops: CDR1 WNHNN, CDR2 SYGVQD (reference sequence). Germline trimming cut 6 bases from V and 3 bases from J; bases unmatched to any gene: 2. The CDR3 is 13 amino acids. The CDR3 DNA sequence: TGCGCCAGCAGACAGGGGATTGGAAACACCATATATTTT. This codes for CASRQGIGNTIYF.

The chain employs TRBV7-2 and TRBJ2-5; TRBD1 aligns across 7 bases. Germline CDR1 reads SGHTA; CDR2 reads FQGNSA. This CDR3 has 18 residues. The ends lost 1 base at V and 2 bases at J; junction bases unmatched: 13. The CDR3 sequence is CASSLEFTGDLWQETQYF. As DNA, the CDR3 is TGTGCCAGCAGCTTAGAGTTTACAGGGGATCTGTGGCAAGAGACCCAGTACTTC. The variable domain in full, with the rest retrieved from reference TRBV7-2 and TRBJ2-5, is GAGVSQSPSNKVTEKGKDVELRCDPISGHTALYWYRQSLGQGLEFLIYFQGNSAPDKSGLPSDRFSAERTGGSVSTLTIQRTQQEDSAVYLCASSLEFTGDLWQETQYFGPGTRLLVL.

The CDR3 coding sequence is TGTGCCAGTAGTCCAATTCCAGGGAACACCGGGGAGCTGTTTTTT. This gives the protein CASSPIPGNTGELFF. The rearrangement uses TRBV19 and TRBJ2-2; no definite D call. Germline V gives CDR1 LNHDA, CDR2 SQIVND (reference sequence). This CDR3 contains 15 residues. Deletions cut 5 bases from V and 1 base from J, with 11 bases between.

The V and J genes are TRBV7-2 and TRBJ1-5, with 7 bases fitting TRBD1. Per the germline V gene, CDR1 is SGHTA and CDR2 is FQGNSA. Trimming cost V 1 base and J 7 bases; bases outside gene matches: 7. CDR3 length: 15 amino acids. In DNA form, the CDR3 reads TGTGCCAGCAGCTTAGTACAGGGGCTTCGGCAGCCCCAGCATTTT. Its protein product is CASSLVQGLRQPQHF.

The chain couples TRBV7-8 to TRBJ1-1; D is perhaps TRBD1 (5 bases). Germline CDR1 is SGHVS and CDR2 is FQNEAQ. Trimming left V 5 bases short and J 0 bases short, with 10 bases between. This CDR3 region has 14 residues. The CDR3 region is CASSPGILNTEAFF. DNA of the CDR3: TGTGCCAGCAGCCCAGGGATCTTGAACACTGAAGCTTTCTTT.

This clone was found once. The chain links TRBV27 to TRBJ2-3, with TRBD1 matching 7 bases. The germline CDR1 and CDR2 sequences are MNHEY and SMNVEV (reference sequence). This CDR3 region has 14 residues. The V and J ends lost 3 bases and 4 bases, in that order; junction bases with no gene match: 4. The DNA for the CDR3 is TGTGCCAGCAGTTTGGCAGGGGGTTCAGATACGCAGTATTTT. It codes for CASSLAGGSDTQYF.